The source of this T cell receptor beta chain is a study of blood T cell repertoires in COVID-19. For the study at large: The United States, Italy and Spain supplied acute and convalescent COVID-19 samples. The analysed material was cDNA or gDNA that came from T cells, B-cell-depleted T cells, or PBMCs.

This CDR3 is 14 amino acids long. From germline, CDR1 is LGHDT and CDR2 YNNKEL (reference sequence). V dropped 1 base and J dropped 4 bases, with 10 bases sitting between them. Here immunoSEQ multiplex PCR was the method, and the copy in TCRdb shows in-frame clones only, minus some. The table includes 90,000 to 150,000 clones, around three quarters detected once. The chain carries TRBV3-1 (or the pseudogene TRBV3-2) and TRBJ1-1; D is possibly TRBD1 (5 bases). The source of this sequence is a woman older than 75 with acute or convalescent COVID-19. Sample: peripheral blood. CDR3 region: CASSQGRGGTEAFF. The CDR3 DNA follows: TGTGCCAGCAGCCAAGGGCGGGGCGGCACTGAAGCTTTCTTT.